This TCR beta chain appears in the sequencing data of a study of blood T cell repertoires in COVID-19 (TCRdb year 2020). In terms of the full investigation: Samples from collaborators originated in the United States, Italy and Spain and spanned both the acute and convalescent phases of COVID-19. The samples were drawn from two sources: the first 160 participants of the ongoing ImmuneRACE study, and 950 to 1,500 subjects contributed by 6 global collaborators. The prospective study material was composed of cDNA or gDNA derived from T cells, B-cell-depleted T cells, or PBMCs. Where available, HLA class I and class II types were obtained from metadata supplied by the sample provider rather than from assay-based typing. A freely available public database, intended as a resource for researchers studying the immune response to SARS-CoV-2, is where the repertoires were released. Deeply sampled blood TCRbeta repertoires from subjects exposed to, actively infected with, or recovered from COVID-19 were included in the dataset. Sample metadata almost always included a de-identified subject ID, COVID-19 status, age in years and sex.

Another Seattle source contributed samples from volunteer blood donors who had recovered from COVID-19. Collaborating institutions collected whole blood in K2EDTA tubes following their own protocols. For TCRbeta analysis, collaborators shipped samples in one of three forms: frozen whole blood, isolated PBMCs, or DNA extracted from either of those sample types. TCRbeta CDR3 regions were amplified from genomic DNA using the immunoSEQ Assay, a bias-controlled multiplex PCR. Regarding the original processing steps: Within the assay, amplification of reference gene primers was used to estimate how many nucleated cells each sample contained. Sequence reads were collapsed and filtered to measure the absolute abundance of every unique TCRbeta CDR3 rearrangement. For each sample, productive Simpson clonality was calculated as the square root of Simpson's diversity index across productive rearrangements. TCRdb's version of the immuneACCESS table is confined to in-frame rearrangements and falls short of the full clone set. An unresolved V gene accounts for under half of the shortfall where checked; the remainder is of unknown origin. That table is the source of V, J and clone size, and D and trimming were worked out from the DNA. The sample table shows approximately 300,000 clones, and around 92% are seen once. Of the sample, around 6% is held by the ten largest clones.

CDR1 SGDLS and CDR2 YYNGEE were looked up in the germline V gene. Trimming takes 0 bases off V and 1 base off J; junction bases not matched to a gene: 6. CDR3 length: 16 amino acids, cysteine to phenylalanine. The only DNA kept is the CDR3, 48 bases in frame from the first base. Broader findings and caveats from the paper: The quantity of clinical and demographic metadata differed by source and by participant and was supplied without curation.

On this clone itself: No antigen is known for it. Per-nucleotide qualities are absent, and no much larger clonotype sits a single base away.

Sequences were obtained from peripheral blood. This receptor chain uses TRBV9 and TRBJ1-2, with 7 bases aligning to TRBD1. The TCR sequence derives from a man between 18 and 35 years old who had recovered from COVID-19. In nucleotides, the sequence is TGTGCCAGCAGCGTAGTACAGGCAGGGGGTAACTATGGCTACACCTTC. The translation is CASSVVQAGGNYGYTF.